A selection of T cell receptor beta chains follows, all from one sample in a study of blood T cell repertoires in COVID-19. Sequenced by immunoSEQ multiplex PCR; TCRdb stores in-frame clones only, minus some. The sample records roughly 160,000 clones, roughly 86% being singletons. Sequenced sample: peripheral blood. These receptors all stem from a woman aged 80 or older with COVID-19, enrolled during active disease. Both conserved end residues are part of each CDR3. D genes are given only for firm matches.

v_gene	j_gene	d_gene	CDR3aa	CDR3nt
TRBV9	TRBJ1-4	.	CASSPRLNEKLFF	TGTGCCAGCAGCCCGAGACTTAATGAAAAACTGTTTTTT
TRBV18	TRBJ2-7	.	CASSPGLMGYEQYF	TGTGCCAGCTCACCAGGGCTCATGGGCTACGAGCAGTACTTC
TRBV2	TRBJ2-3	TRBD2	CASRAPAGVTDTQYF	TGTGCCAGCAGAGCCCCAGCGGGAGTGACAGATACGCAGTATTTT
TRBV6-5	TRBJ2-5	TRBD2	CASTRLAGETQYF	TGTGCCAGCACCAGACTAGCGGGAGAGACCCAGTACTTC
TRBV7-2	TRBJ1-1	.	CASSLKGGNAEAFF	TGTGCCAGCAGCTTAAAGGGCGGGAACGCTGAAGCTTTCTTT
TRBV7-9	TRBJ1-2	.	CASSHRDSNYTF	TGTGCCAGCAGCCACCGGGATTCTAACTACACCTTC
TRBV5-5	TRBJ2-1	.	CASSLELLAGEQFF	TGTGCCAGCAGCTTGGAACTCCTGGCGGGTGAGCAGTTCTTC
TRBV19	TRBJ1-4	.	CAIPLRSVLAATNEKLFF	TGTGCGATTCCCCTCAGGTCCGTGCTGGCTGCAACTAATGAAAAACTGTTTTTT
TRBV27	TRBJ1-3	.	CASSLSGTGNTIYF	TGTGCCAGCAGTTTGTCGGGGACTGGAAACACCATATATTTT
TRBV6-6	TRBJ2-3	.	CASANPGRGSTDTQYF	TGTGCCAGCGCTAATCCGGGGCGGGGTAGCACAGATACGCAGTATTTT
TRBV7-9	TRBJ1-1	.	CASFLGATEAFF	TGTGCCAGTTTTTTGGGGGCCACTGAAGCTTTCTTT
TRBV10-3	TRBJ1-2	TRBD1	CAISVMLGRQGAANYGYTF	TGTGCCATCAGTGTTATGCTGGGGCGGCAGGGGGCGGCTAACTATGGCTACACCTTC
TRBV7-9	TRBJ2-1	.	CASSPSPGTYNEQFF	TGTGCCAGCAGCCCCTCACCCGGGACTTACAATGAGCAGTTCTTC
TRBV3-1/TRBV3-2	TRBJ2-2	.	CASSRTGTSYTGELFF	TGTGCCAGCAGCCGCACCGGGACATCCTACACCGGGGAGCTGTTTTTT
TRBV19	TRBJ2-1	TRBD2	CASKGLAAEEQFF	TGTGCCAGCAAGGGACTAGCGGCTGAAGAGCAGTTCTTC
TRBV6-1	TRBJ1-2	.	CASSDDKNYGYTF	TGTGCCAGCAGTGATGACAAGAACTATGGCTACACCTTC
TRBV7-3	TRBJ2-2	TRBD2	CASSLLAGAGELFF	TGTGCCAGCAGCTTGCTAGCGGGAGCCGGGGAGCTGTTTTTT
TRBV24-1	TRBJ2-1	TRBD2	CATSDHRLAGGLNEQFF	TGTGCCACCAGTGATCACCGACTAGCGGGAGGGCTGAATGAGCAGTTCTTC